The clone carrying this T cell receptor (beta chain) was detected ten times or more. The antigen is undetermined. These data belong to a study of T cells in Graves' hyperthyroidism and ophthalmopathy. The germline V gene encodes CDR1 MDHEN and CDR2 SYDVKM. There are 13 residues in the CDR3. V lost 5 bases and J 5 bases, leaving 13 bases between the germline ends. Patients between 18 and 65 years old had hyperthyroidism, newly diagnosed and lasting under 2 months. Overall study findings and caveats: Stable hyperthyroidism was separated from ophthalmopathy by a model based on 13 V-J features.

Amplified TCR beta CDR3 regions came from RNA transcripts. First-round RT-PCR of the TCR CDR3 relied on the HTBI primer set. Each CDR3 protein is one row after TCRdb ran MiXCR on the multiplex PCR reads. This table has 370,000 or so distinct CDR3 sequences, 15% to 18% appearing once. The specimen sequenced was blood. This chain uses TRBV28 with TRBJ2-7, with TRBD2 as a possible D gene (6 bases). The receptor was derived from a woman younger than 30 with Graves' hyperthyroidism that later progressed to Graves' ophthalmopathy. The CDR3 reads CASSARTNHEQYF. CDR3 DNA sequence: TGTGCCAGCAGTGCGAGGACTAACCACGAGCAGTACTTC.